A single sample is the source of the 12 T cell receptor beta chains below, sequenced in a study of shared clonotypes between healthy human individuals. CD8 cells regarded as naive lacked CD45RO, were positively chosen for CCR7, and omitted terminally differentiated effector memory CD45RA+ cells. Using immunoSEQ multiplex PCR, the repertoire was profiled, and TCRdb retains in-frame clones only, with some absent. The sample contains hundreds of thousands of clones, approximately 95% of which appear only once. Sequenced: naive CD8+ T cells sorted from blood. All receptors derive from a woman in her twenties or thirties in good health.

The CDR3 loop is CASRSGGAGLGEQYF. In nucleotides, the CDR3 is TGTGCCAGCAGATCTGGGGGAGCAGGTCTTGGCGAGCAGTACTTC. The chain carries TRBV27 and TRBJ2-7; D is tentatively TRBD1 or TRBD2 (5 bases each). The CDR3 spans 15 residues. Per the germline V gene, CDR1 is MNHEY and CDR2 is SMNVEV (reference sequence). V was clipped by 6 bases and J by 6 bases, with 21 bases between them.

In its sample, this clone was seen once. The genes are TRBV27 and TRBJ1-5; D gene unclear. This CDR3 is 13 amino acids long. V was shortened by 3 bases and J by 6 bases, with 9 bases between the two germline ends. Germline V gives CDR1 MNHEY, CDR2 SMNVEV (reference sequence). This chain's CDR3 is CASSLWVGQPQHF. The CDR3 bases are TGTGCCAGCAGTTTGTGGGTCGGTCAGCCCCAGCATTTT.

The chain is built from TRBV27 and TRBJ2-1, with a weak D call TRBD2 (6 bases). V dropped 3 bases and J dropped 7 bases, with 19 bases sitting between them. The germline V gene encodes CDR1 MNHEY and CDR2 SMNVEV (reference sequence). The CDR3 spans 16 residues. CDR3 nucleotide sequence: TGTGCCAGCAGTTTTAGTGCGGGGCCCGTGCTTAATGAGCAGTTCTTC. It translates to CASSFSAGPVLNEQFF.

The V and J genes are TRBV5-4 and TRBJ2-7; 9 bases align to TRBD2. The germline V gene has CDR1 SGHNT and CDR2 YYREEE (reference sequence). The CDR3 spans 13 residues. V trimming: 8 bases; J trimming: 2 bases; junction bases outside the gene matches: 5. In DNA, the CDR3 is TGTGCCAGTTCGACTAGCGGTACCTACGAGCAGTACTTC. It codes for CASSTSGTYEQYF. The variable domain in full, with the rest retrieved from reference TRBV5-4 and TRBJ2-7, is ETGVTQSPTHLIKTRGQQVTLRCSSQSGHNTVSWYQQALGQGPQFIFQYYREEENGRGNFPPRFSGLQFPNYSSELNVNALELDDSALYLCASSTSGTYEQYFGPGTRLTVT.

This rearrangement joins TRBV10-3 to TRBJ2-7; the match to TRBD1 covers 10 bases. V shed 4 bases and J 7 bases; nucleotides not matched to a gene: 13. The CDR3 extends over 16 amino acids. Germline V lookup: CDR1 ENHRY, CDR2 SYGVKD. The CDR3 DNA follows: TGTGCCATCAGTGCCGGTCCCGGGACAGGGGTCTGGGAGCAGTACTTC. This encodes CAISAGPGTGVWEQYF.

The V and J genes are TRBV5-6 and TRBJ2-7, with 9 bases identical to TRBD2. Per germline, CDR1 SGHDT and CDR2 YYEEEE. With 4 bases clipped from V and 3 bases from J, the junction kept 5 bases outside the gene matches. This CDR3 spans 14 amino acids. CDR3 sequence (DNA): TGTGCCAGCAGCGATAGCGGGAGTGTCTACGAGCAGTACTTC. Residues: CASSDSGSVYEQYF.

This chain links TRBV7-3 with TRBJ2-5, with 9 bases fitting TRBD2. Looked up from germline, CDR1 is SGHTA and CDR2 is FQGTGA. The CDR3 loop spans 15 amino acids. With V trimmed by 5 bases and J by 2 bases, 6 bases remained unmatched. The CDR3 DNA is TGTGCCAGCAGCGCCTCGACTAGCGGTCAAGAGACCCAGTACTTC. Its translation: CASSASTSGQETQYF.

This chain links TRBV19 with TRBJ1-3; D call uncertain. CDR1 is LNHDA and CDR2 is SQIVND in the germline V gene (reference sequence). Trimming pared 5 bases from V and 0 bases from J, leaving 11 bases between. The CDR3 spans 15 residues. The CDR3 loop reads CASSHRSNSGNTIYF. The CDR3, as DNA: TGTGCCAGTAGTCATAGATCCAACTCTGGAAACACCATATATTTT.

The rearrangement joins TRBV28 to TRBJ2-7; perhaps D is TRBD1 or TRBD2 (6 bases each). This CDR3 comprises 16 residues. Per the germline V gene, CDR1 is MDHEN and CDR2 is SYDVKM. V lost 2 bases to trimming and J lost 5 bases, with 19 bases between them. The CDR3 reads CASSLGGTRARNEQYF. Here the CDR3 DNA reads TGTGCCAGCAGTTTAGGCGGGACACGGGCCCGTAACGAGCAGTACTTC.

This clone showed up just once. This sequence joins TRBV27 and TRBJ1-2, with D perhaps TRBD1 (6 bases). Germline V gene sequence: CDR1 MNHEY, CDR2 SMNVEV (reference sequence). V was shortened by 5 bases and J by 8 bases, with 12 bases between the two germline ends. CDR3 length equals 12 residues. The CDR3 sequence: CASSPRGGGYTF. The CDR3 coding sequence is TGTGCCAGCAGTCCTAGGGGGGGAGGCTACACCTTC.

CDR3 region: CASRGWAQARTNYGYTF. The CDR3 coding sequence is TGTGCCAGTAGGGGTTGGGCCCAAGCTAGGACTAACTATGGCTACACCTTC. The chain employs TRBV19 and TRBJ1-2; D gene ambiguous. Germline loops: CDR1 LNHDA, CDR2 SQIVND (reference sequence). The CDR3 runs to 17 residues. Between the trimmed V and J ends, which lost 6 bases and 0 bases, there was a span of 20 bases. The full variable domain, completed using reference TRBV19 and TRBJ1-2, is DGGITQSPKYLFRKEGQNVTLSCEQNLNHDAMYWYRQDPGQGLRLIYYSQIVNDFQKGDIAEGYSVSREKKESFPLTVTSAQKNPTAFYLCASRGWAQARTNYGYTFGSGTRLTVV.

This chain uses TRBV7-9 with TRBJ2-7; D not resolved. V lost 5 bases and J lost 3, with 20 bases in between. The CDR3 sequence is 16 residues long. CDR1 SEHNR and CDR2 FQNEAQ come from the germline V gene (reference sequence). The CDR3 region has the DNA TGTGCCAGCAGCCCCCCCTCCCCCGGGCCCAACTACGAGCAGTACTTC. Translated, it gives CASSPPSPGPNYEQYF. Filled out from reference TRBV7-9 and TRBJ2-7, the complete variable domain reads DTGVSQNPRHKITKRGQNVTFRCDPISEHNRLYWYRQTLGQGPEFLTYFQNEAQLEKSRLLSDRFSAERPKGSFSTLEIQRTEQGDSAMYLCASSPPSPGPNYEQYFGPGTRLTVT.